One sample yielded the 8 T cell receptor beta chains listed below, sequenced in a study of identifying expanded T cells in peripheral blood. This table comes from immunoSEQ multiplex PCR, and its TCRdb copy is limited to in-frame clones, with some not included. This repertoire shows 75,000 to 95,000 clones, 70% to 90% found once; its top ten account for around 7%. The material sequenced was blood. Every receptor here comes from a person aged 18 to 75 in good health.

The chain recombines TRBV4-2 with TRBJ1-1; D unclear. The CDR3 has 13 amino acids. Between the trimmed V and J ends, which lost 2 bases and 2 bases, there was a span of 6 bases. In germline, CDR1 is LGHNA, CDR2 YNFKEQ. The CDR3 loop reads CASSQQDNTEAFF. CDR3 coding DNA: TGTGCCAGCAGCCAACAGGATAACACTGAAGCTTTCTTT.

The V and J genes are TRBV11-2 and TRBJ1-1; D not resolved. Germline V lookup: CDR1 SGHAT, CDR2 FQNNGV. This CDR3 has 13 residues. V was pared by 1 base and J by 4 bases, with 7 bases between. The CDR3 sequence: CASSLAGGTEAFF. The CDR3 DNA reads TGTGCCAGCAGCTTAGCCGGCGGCACTGAAGCTTTCTTT. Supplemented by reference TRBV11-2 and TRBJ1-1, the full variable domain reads EAGVAQSPRYKIIEKRQSVAFWCNPISGHATLYWYQQILGQGPKLLIQFQNNGVVDDSQLPKDRFSAERLKGVDSTLKIQPAKLEDSAVYLCASSLAGGTEAFFGQGTRLTVV.

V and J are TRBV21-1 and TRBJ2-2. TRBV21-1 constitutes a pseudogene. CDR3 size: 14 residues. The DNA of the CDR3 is TGTGCCAGCAGCACGGAGGGGGTCTCCGGGGAGCTGTTTTTT. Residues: CASSTEGVSGELFF.

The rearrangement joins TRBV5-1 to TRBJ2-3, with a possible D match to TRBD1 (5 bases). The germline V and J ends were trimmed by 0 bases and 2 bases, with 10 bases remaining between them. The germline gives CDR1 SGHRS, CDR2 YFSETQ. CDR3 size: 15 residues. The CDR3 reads CASSLGAGHTDTQYF. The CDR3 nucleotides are TGCGCCAGCAGCTTGGGGGCAGGACACACAGATACGCAGTATTTT. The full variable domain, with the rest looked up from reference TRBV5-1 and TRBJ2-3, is KAGVTQTPRYLIKTRGQQVTLSCSPISGHRSVSWYQQTPGQGLQFLFEYFSETQRNKGNFPGRFSGRQFSNSRSEMNVSTLELGDSALYLCASSLGAGHTDTQYFGPGTRLTVL.

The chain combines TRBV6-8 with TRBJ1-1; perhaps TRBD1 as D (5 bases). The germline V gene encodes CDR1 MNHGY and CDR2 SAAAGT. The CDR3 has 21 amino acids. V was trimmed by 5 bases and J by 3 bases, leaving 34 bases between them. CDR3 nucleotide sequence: TGTGCCAGCAGTATTCCGGGACGGATGGTGTGGTTGGGCCCGGTGGACACTGAAGCTTTCTTT. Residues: CASSIPGRMVWLGPVDTEAFF.

DNA of the CDR3: TGTGCCAGCAGCCTAGAGGTTCCCGAGGGGGCAGATACGCAGTATTTT. Translation: CASSLEVPEGADTQYF. The chain couples TRBV4-2 to TRBJ2-3; tentatively, D is TRBD1 (6 bases). Trimming removed 4 bases at V and 4 bases at J, with 18 bases between. The CDR3 consists of 16 residues. Germline V lookup: CDR1 LGHNA, CDR2 YNFKEQ.

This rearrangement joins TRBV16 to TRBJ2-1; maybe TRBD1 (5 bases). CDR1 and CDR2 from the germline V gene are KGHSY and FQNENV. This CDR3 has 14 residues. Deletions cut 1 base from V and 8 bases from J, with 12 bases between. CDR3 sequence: CASSQWAGLDEQFF. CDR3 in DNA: TGTGCCAGCAGCCAATGGGCAGGGCTCGATGAGCAGTTCTTC.

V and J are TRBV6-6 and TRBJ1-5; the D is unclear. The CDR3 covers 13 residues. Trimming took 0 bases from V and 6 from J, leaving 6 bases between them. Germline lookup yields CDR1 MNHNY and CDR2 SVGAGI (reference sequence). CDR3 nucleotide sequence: TGTGCCAGCAGTTACTCGACGATTCAGCCCCAGCATTTT. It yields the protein CASSYSTIQPQHF.